This is a list of T cell receptor beta chains from one sample in a study of human T cells and chemical hapten exposure. Each CDR3 protein is one row after TCRdb ran MiXCR on the RACE reads. The data hold 95,000 to 100,000 distinct CDR3 sequences, with around 12% observed a single time. This material consisted of whole blood, taken in connection with sensitization to the hapten diphenylcyclopropenone (DPC). Receptors were obtained from a woman aged 40 to 49 with alopecia areata. Some clones in this sample may be carry-over from other donors' samples. Each CDR3 is given with its conserved first and last residue. A D gene is named only where the DNA matches it firmly. Clone size is stated in some rows and not others, as once, few, many or a class when expanded.

CDR3 length	clone size	J gene	D gene	V gene	CDR3 protein	CDR3 DNA
13	few	TRBJ1-1	NA	TRBV12-3/TRBV12-4	CASSAGTNTEAFF	TGTGCCAGCTCGGCAGGGACCAACACTGAAGCTTTCTTT
16	NA	TRBJ2-7	TRBD1	TRBV28	CASSSPTGGNYGEQYF	TGTGCCAGCAGTTCCCCGACAGGGGGAAACTATGGCGAGCAGTACTTC
13	many	TRBJ1-3	NA	TRBV11-3	CASSLFRGDTIYF	TGTGCCAGCAGCTTGTTTCGGGGAGACACCATATATTTT
17	few	TRBJ2-2	NA	TRBV11-2	CASSLGYRLADTGELFF	TGTGCCAGCAGCTTAGGGTACAGGTTGGCAGACACCGGGGAGCTGTTTTTT
15	many	TRBJ2-1	TRBD2	TRBV28	CASSPLAGVHNEQFF	TGTGCCAGCAGCCCTCTAGCGGGAGTCCACAATGAGCAGTTCTTC
14	many	TRBJ2-7	TRBD2	TRBV28	CASRSWTSGYEQYF	TGTGCCAGCCGCTCCTGGACTAGCGGCTACGAGCAGTACTTC
12	NA	TRBJ2-7	TRBD1	TRBV28	CASGTGHGEQYF	TGTGCCTCCGGGACAGGGCATGGAGAGCAGTACTTC
12	few	TRBJ1-1	NA	TRBV12-3/TRBV12-4	CASSFTGTEAFF	TGTGCCAGCAGTTTTACGGGCACTGAAGCTTTCTTT
13	NA	TRBJ1-6	TRBD1	TRBV7-9	CASTQGGNSPLHF	TGTGCCAGCACCCAGGGGGGTAATTCACCCCTCCACTTT
14	NA	TRBJ2-2	NA	TRBV7-3	CASSFTGVTGELFF	TGTGCCAGCAGCTTCACGGGAGTAACCGGGGAGCTGTTTTTT
15	NA	TRBJ2-1	NA	TRBV28	CASREGVGGYNEQFF	TGTGCCAGCAGGGAGGGCGTTGGGGGTTACAATGAGCAGTTCTTC
13	NA	TRBJ1-2	NA	TRBV12-3/TRBV12-4	CASSLGVGGGYTF	TGTGCCAGCAGTTTAGGGGTGGGAGGTGGCTACACCTTC
14	NA	TRBJ1-5	NA	TRBV5-6	CASSLLRDNQPQHF	TGTGCCAGCAGCTTGCTGCGGGACAATCAGCCCCAGCATTTT
15	NA	TRBJ2-2	TRBD2	TRBV7-9	CASRSSGGNTGELFF	TGTGCCAGCAGATCTAGCGGGGGGAACACCGGGGAGCTGTTTTTT
14	NA	TRBJ2-1	TRBD2	TRBV12-3/TRBV12-4	CASSTSPGGGEQFF	TGTGCCAGCAGTACTAGCCCGGGAGGGGGTGAGCAGTTCTTC
13	few	TRBJ1-1	NA	TRBV28	CASLPGQNTEAFF	TGTGCCAGCTTACCGGGACAAAACACTGAAGCTTTCTTT
16	NA	TRBJ2-3	TRBD2	TRBV12-3/TRBV12-4	CASSLIGRGSTDTQYF	TGTGCCAGCAGTTTAATTGGGCGGGGGTCGACAGATACGCAGTATTTT
17	many	TRBJ2-2	TRBD2	TRBV28	CASSSGVAGGVAGELFF	TGTGCCAGCAGTTCCGGGGTAGCGGGAGGCGTCGCCGGGGAGCTGTTTTTT